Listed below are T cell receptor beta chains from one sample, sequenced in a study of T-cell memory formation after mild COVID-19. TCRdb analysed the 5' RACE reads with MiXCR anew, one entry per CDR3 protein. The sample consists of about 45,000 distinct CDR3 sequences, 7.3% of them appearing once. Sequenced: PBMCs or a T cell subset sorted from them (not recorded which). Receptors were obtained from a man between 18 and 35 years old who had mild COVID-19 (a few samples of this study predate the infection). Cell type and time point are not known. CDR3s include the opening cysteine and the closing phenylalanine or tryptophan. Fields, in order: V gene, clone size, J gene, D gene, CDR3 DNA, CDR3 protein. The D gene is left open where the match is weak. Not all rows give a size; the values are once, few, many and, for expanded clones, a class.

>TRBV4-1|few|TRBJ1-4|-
TGCGCCAGCAGCCAGGGGGCGCTGGAACGAAAACTGTTTTTT
CASSQGALERKLFF
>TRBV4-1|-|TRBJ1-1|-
TGCGCCAGCAGCCAACACGGACAGCCGAACACTGAAGCTTTCTTT
CASSQHGQPNTEAFF
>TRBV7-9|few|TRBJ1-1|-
TGTGCCAGCAGCACGGGTTTTGGGGGAACTGAAGCTTTCTTT
CASSTGFGGTEAFF
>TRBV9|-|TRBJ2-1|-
TGTGCCAGCCAGGGGATCTCCTACAATGAGCAGTTCTTC
CASQGISYNEQFF
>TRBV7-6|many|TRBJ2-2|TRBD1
TGTGCCAGCAGCTTTTTCTTGACAGGGAAGCTCCAAAGAAACACCGGGGAGCTGTTTTTT
CASSFFLTGKLQRNTGELFF
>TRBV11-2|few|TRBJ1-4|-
TGTGCCAGCAGCCGGGGAGGTAATGAAAAACTGTTTTTT
CASSRGGNEKLFF
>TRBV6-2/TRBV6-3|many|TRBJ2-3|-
TGTGCCAGCAGTTCCCTCGCGGGTAGCACAGATACGCAGTATTTT
CASSSLAGSTDTQYF
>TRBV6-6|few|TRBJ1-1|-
TGTGCCAGCCCTCGCCAGGGAGGCACTGAAGCTTTCTTT
CASPRQGGTEAFF
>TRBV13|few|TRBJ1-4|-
TGTGCCAGCAGCTTAGAGGAAAAACTGTTTTTT
CASSLEEKLFF
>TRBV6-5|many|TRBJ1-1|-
TGTGCCAGCAGTTATCTGACCAGGGGCCGGAACACTGAAGCTTTCTTT
CASSYLTRGRNTEAFF
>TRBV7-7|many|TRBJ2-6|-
TGTGCCAGCAGCCCGAGCTCTGGGGCCAACGTCCTGACTTTC
CASSPSSGANVLTF
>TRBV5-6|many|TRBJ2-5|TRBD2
TGTGCCAGCAGCTTGGCGGGGGGTCAAGAGACCCAGTACTTC
CASSLAGGQETQYF
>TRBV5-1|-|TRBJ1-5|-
TGCGCCAGCAGCTTGGAAGGGGAAGCACATCAGCCCCAGCATTTT
CASSLEGEAHQPQHF
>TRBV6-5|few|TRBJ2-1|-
TGTGCCAGCAGTGAACTAGGGGCCTACAATGAGCAGTTCTTC
CASSELGAYNEQFF
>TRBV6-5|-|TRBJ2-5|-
TGTGCCAGCAGTTGGATTACTAGAGGGCAAGAGACCCAGTACTTC
CASSWITRGQETQYF
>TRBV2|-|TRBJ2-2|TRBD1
TGTGCCAGCAGCGTTGACAGGGGTGGCACCGGGGAGCTGTTTTTT
CASSVDRGGTGELFF
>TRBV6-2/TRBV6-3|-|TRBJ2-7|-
TGTGCCAGCAGGCACAGGGTACCCTACGAGCAGTACTTC
CASRHRVPYEQYF
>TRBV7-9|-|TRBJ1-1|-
TGTGCCAGCAGCCCCCGCAGGAACACTGAAGCTTTCTTT
CASSPRRNTEAFF
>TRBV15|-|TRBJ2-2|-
TGTGCCACCTCCAGGGGCACCGGGGAGCTGTTTTTT
CATSRGTGELFF
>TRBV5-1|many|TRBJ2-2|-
TGCGCCAGCAGCCCCGAGACGGGGAACACCGGGGAGCTGTTTTTT
CASSPETGNTGELFF
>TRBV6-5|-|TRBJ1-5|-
TGTGCCAGCAAGCCCCAGGGGCGCCTCATTCAGCCCCAGCATTTT
CASKPQGRLIQPQHF
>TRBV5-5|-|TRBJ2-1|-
TGTGCCAGCAGCTTTGGCGGCGATTCGAGGAATGAGCAGTTCTTC
CASSFGGDSRNEQFF
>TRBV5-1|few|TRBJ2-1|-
TGCGCCAGCAGCTTGGCGGGGGGCGTTAGCTCCTACAATGAGCAGTTCTTC
CASSLAGGVSSYNEQFF
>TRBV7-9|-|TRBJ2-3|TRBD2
TGTGCCAGCAGCTCTAGCGGGGGAGGCACAGATACGCAGTATTTT
CASSSSGGGTDTQYF
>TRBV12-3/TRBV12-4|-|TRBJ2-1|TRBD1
TGTGCCAGCAGTAGTACACGGAAGGGGGCTGAGCAGTTCTTC
CASSSTRKGAEQFF
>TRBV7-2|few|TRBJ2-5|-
TGTGCCAGCAGCTTCCACGGGACCCAAGAGACCCAGTACTTC
CASSFHGTQETQYF
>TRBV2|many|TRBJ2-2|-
TGTGCTTCGGGGGCCACGAACACCGGGGAGCTGTTTTTT
CASGATNTGELFF
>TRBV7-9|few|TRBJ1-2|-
TGTGCCAGCAGACTCGACCAGGACTATGGCTACACCTTC
CASRLDQDYGYTF
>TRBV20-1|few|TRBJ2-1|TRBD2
TGCAGTGCTAGAGAATTGGGGACTAGCTCCTACAATGAGCAGTTCTTC
CSARELGTSSYNEQFF
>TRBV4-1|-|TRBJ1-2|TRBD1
TGCGCCAGCAGTCGAGCGGAATCCGGGACAGGAGCTCGTTGGTATGGCTACACCTTC
CASSRAESGTGARWYGYTF
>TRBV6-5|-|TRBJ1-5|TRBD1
TGTGCCAGCAGGCGGGACAGGGGAGACATAGGCAATCAGCCCCAGCATTTT
CASRRDRGDIGNQPQHF